What follows are 13 T cell receptor beta chains derived from one specimen sequenced in a study of cytomegalovirus exposure and HLA in healthy donors. Primers included in the PCR were 60 Vbeta and 13 Jbeta primers. Method: immunoSEQ multiplex PCR; TCRdb's copy keeps in-frame clones and lacks some. In the table there are 90,000 to 140,000 clones, roughly 15% of which are singletons. The sequencing input was PBMCs. These TCRs come from a female donor in good health and CMV-seronegative.

This clone was counted at least ten times. The rearrangement links TRBV6-1 to TRBJ1-5; D is uncertain. The germline V and J ends were trimmed by 8 bases and 5 bases, with 4 bases remaining between them. This CDR3 region has 10 residues. Germline V gives CDR1 MNHNS, CDR2 SASEGT. The CDR3 region has the DNA TGTGCCAGCCGGTATCAGCCCCAGCATTTT. Amino acid sequence: CASRYQPQHF.

V usage is TRBV28 and J usage is TRBJ1-1; D unclear. There are 14 residues in the CDR3. Trimming took 3 bases from V and 4 from J, leaving 12 bases between them. The germline CDR1 and CDR2 sequences are MDHEN and SYDVKM. In nucleotides, the CDR3 is TGTGCCAGCAGTTTCTCTAGGGAGTTCACTGAAGCTTTCTTT. Translating gives CASSFSREFTEAFF.

A few counts support this clone. The V call is TRBV7-2, the J call TRBJ1-2; 10 bases align to TRBD1. Germline CDR1 and CDR2: SGHTA and FQGNSA. The CDR3 covers 17 residues. The V gene end was trimmed by 4 bases and the J gene end by 6 bases; junction bases not matched to a gene: 14. CDR3 sequence: CASSYSGTGVAGDGYTF. The CDR3 DNA follows: TGTGCCAGCAGCTATTCCGGGACAGGGGTTGCAGGGGATGGCTACACCTTC.

The chain uses TRBV29-1 and TRBJ1-2; 9 bases match TRBD1. Germline values: CDR1 SQVTM, CDR2 ANQGSEA. This CDR3 region has 12 residues. Losses at the gene ends were 6 bases for V and 8 bases for J; bases not matched to a gene: 7. For the CDR3, the DNA is TGCAGCGTGGGGGACAGGGCGGACGGCTACACCTTC. Residues: CSVGDRADGYTF.

The CDR3 DNA is TGTGCCAGCAGCTTCGCTAGCGGGTGGACAGATACGCAGTATTTT. It translates to CASSFASGWTDTQYF. The chain has TRBV5-4 and TRBJ2-3, with 8 bases identical to TRBD2. V shed 2 bases, J shed 3 bases, and the junction held 5 bases outside the gene matches. Germline-derived CDR1 and CDR2 are SGHNT and YYREEE (reference sequence). This CDR3 is 15 amino acids long. Using reference TRBV5-4 and TRBJ2-3 for the parts outside the CDR3, the full variable domain is ETGVTQSPTHLIKTRGQQVTLRCSSQSGHNTVSWYQQALGQGPQFIFQYYREEENGRGNFPPRFSGLQFPNYSSELNVNALELDDSALYLCASSFASGWTDTQYFGPGTRLTVL.

In this sample, this clone turned up a few times. This chain connects TRBV4-3 to TRBJ2-1; D uncertain. V gave up 0 bases and J gave up 4 bases, with 22 bases separating them. The CDR3 is 19 residues long. In germline, CDR1 is LGHNA, CDR2 YSLEER. CDR3 sequence (DNA): TGCGCCAGCAGCCAAGACCCAACCCCAGGATCGCCACCGTACAATGAGCAGTTCTTC. Amino acids: CASSQDPTPGSPPYNEQFF.

This clone was seen a handful of times. This chain connects TRBV7-3 to TRBJ2-3; 12 positions match TRBD2. Germline V CDR1 and CDR2: SGHTA, FQGTGA. Trimming cost V 5 bases and J 1 base; bases outside gene matches: 7. The CDR3 spans 17 residues. CDR3 coding DNA: TGTGCCAGCAGCAAAACTAGCGGGAGGTTTGGCACAGATACGCAGTATTTT. It yields the protein CASSKTSGRFGTDTQYF.

The chain recombines TRBV6-5 with TRBJ1-2; tentative D call: TRBD1 (6 bases). V lost 6 bases, J lost 2 bases, and 13 bases lay in between. The CDR3 contains 14 residues. Per the germline V gene, CDR1 is MNHEY and CDR2 is SVGAGI. CDR3 sequence (DNA): TGTGCCAGCAGCCCCGACAGGTGGAACTATGGCTACACCTTC. Its translation is CASSPDRWNYGYTF.

This clone was observed a few times. A read error may produce the germline difference seen at one junction end. The chain links TRBV2 to TRBJ2-4; D unclear. The CDR3 is 12 amino acids. CDR1 and CDR2 (germline): SNHLY, FYNNEI. CDR3 nucleotides: TGTGCCAGCAGCGAAGCTGAGAGGATTCAGTACTTC. Amino acids: CASSEAERIQYF.

The chain employs TRBV15 and TRBJ2-5; 11 bases are shared with TRBD2. The CDR3 is 17 amino acids. CDR1 LNHNV and CDR2 YYDKDF come from the germline V gene (reference sequence). The V and J ends lost 0 bases and 2 bases, in that order; junction bases with no gene match: 5. As DNA, the CDR3 is TGTGCCACCAGCAGAGATAAGAGGACTAGCGGGCAAGAGACCCAGTACTTC. Amino acids: CATSRDKRTSGQETQYF.

This clone was recorded a few times. The rearrangement links TRBV27 to TRBJ2-7, with D perhaps matching TRBD2 (6 bases). V was trimmed by 6 bases and J by 1 base, leaving 19 bases between them. CDR3 size: 16 residues. Per germline, CDR1 MNHEY and CDR2 SMNVEV (reference sequence). The CDR3 bases are TGTGCCAGCAGCTCCCTGCTCGGGAGAAGGTCCTACGAGCAGTACTTC. Translated: CASSSLLGRRSYEQYF.

The J gene is TRBJ2-2, the V gene TRBV4-3; 7 bases line up with TRBD2. Trimming at V came to 5 bases and at J to 2 bases, leaving 8 bases not matched to a gene. This CDR3 is 16 amino acids long. Germline CDR1 and CDR2: LGHNA and YSLEER. The DNA for the CDR3 is TGCGCCAGCAGCGAACTAGCGTTGAGAAACACCGGGGAGCTGTTTTTT. Protein: CASSELALRNTGELFF.

This clone was detected a few times. The chain links TRBV4-3 to TRBJ2-6, with 8 bases lining up with TRBD2. The length of the CDR3 is 16 residues. The trim removed 0 bases at V and 3 bases at J, leaving 1 base unmatched. Looked up from germline, CDR1 is LGHNA and CDR2 is YSLEER. The CDR3 region is CASSQDGTSGANVLTF. The CDR3 nucleotides read TGCGCCAGCAGCCAAGATGGGACTAGTGGGGCCAACGTCCTGACTTTC.